A selection of T cell receptor beta chains follows, all from one sample in a study of blood T cell repertoires in COVID-19. Sequencing used immunoSEQ multiplex PCR; TCRdb keeps in-frame clones, though not all of them. The table shows approximately 250,000 clones, with 83% occurring only once. The specimen sequenced was peripheral blood. The receptors here all came from a human donor in a cohort sampled during active COVID-19. Each CDR3 is given with its conserved first and last residue. D genes are given only for firm matches. Not all rows give a size; the values are once, few, many and, for expanded clones, a class.

clone_size	d_call	v_call	j_call	cdr3_aa	cdr3_nt
-	TRBD2	TRBV5-6	TRBJ2-5	CASSLTRLAGAPLGETQYF	TGTGCCAGCAGCTTGACCAGACTAGCGGGGGCCCCCTTAGGGGAGACCCAGTACTTC
-	-	TRBV19	TRBJ2-2	CASSIAIVLLENTGELFF	TGTGCCAGTAGTATAGCCATCGTGTTACTCGAGAACACCGGGGAGCTGTTTTTT
few	TRBD1	TRBV7-9	TRBJ1-1	CASSRIQGMNTEAFF	TGTGCCAGCAGTCGGATACAGGGGATGAACACTGAAGCTTTCTTT
few	TRBD2	TRBV5-1	TRBJ2-3	CASGLAGVRTDTQYF	TGCGCCAGCGGATTAGCGGGAGTACGTACAGATACGCAGTATTTT
-	-	TRBV7-7	TRBJ2-2	CASRVGGSGELFF	TGTGCTAGCAGGGTCGGGGGTTCCGGGGAGCTGTTTTTT
-	-	TRBV28	TRBJ2-7	CASSLRGPNSYEQYF	TGTGCCAGCAGTTTACGAGGGCCGAATTCCTACGAGCAGTACTTC
-	-	TRBV27	TRBJ1-5	CASSNQGQPQHF	TGTGCCAGCAGTAACCAGGGCCAGCCCCAGCATTTT
-	-	TRBV5-5	TRBJ1-2	CASSFRAQGGYTF	TGTGCCAGCAGCTTCCGGGCCCAGGGTGGCTACACCTTC
-	TRBD1	TRBV25-1	TRBJ2-1	CASRDRFNEQFF	TGTGCCAGCAGGGACAGGTTTAATGAGCAGTTCTTC
-	TRBD2	TRBV29-1	TRBJ2-7	CSAGLGFREQYF	TGCAGCGCGGGACTAGGGTTTCGCGAGCAGTACTTC
-	-	TRBV7-9	TRBJ2-6	CASTRSGANVLTF	TGTGCCAGCACCCGCTCTGGGGCCAACGTCCTGACTTTC
-	-	TRBV20-1	TRBJ2-6	CSASRVRVVAGANVLTF	TGCAGTGCTAGTCGAGTCAGGGTCGTGGCTGGGGCCAACGTCCTGACTTTC
-	TRBD2	TRBV7-2	TRBJ2-2	CASSPTAGAPTGELFF	TGTGCCAGCAGCCCGACAGCGGGAGCCCCCACCGGGGAGCTGTTTTTT
-	-	TRBV9	TRBJ2-2	CASSATVLNTGELFF	TGTGCCAGCAGCGCGACAGTCCTGAACACCGGGGAGCTGTTTTTT
-	-	TRBV6-5	TRBJ1-5	CASSTDTHSQQPQHF	TGTGCCAGCAGTACGGACACGCATAGCCAACAGCCCCAGCATTTT
-	-	TRBV6-2/TRBV6-3	TRBJ2-6	CASSKLQGYVTGANVLTF	TGTGCCAGCAGTAAACTACAGGGATACGTCACCGGGGCCAACGTCCTGACTTTC
once	-	TRBV7-9	TRBJ2-7	CASSFFGSYEQYF	TGTGCCAGCAGCTTTTTTGGTAGCTACGAGCAGTACTTC
-	-	TRBV6-5	TRBJ1-2	CASSYSASYGYTF	TGTGCCAGCAGTTACTCGGCTTCCTATGGCTACACCTTC
-	TRBD1	TRBV6-6	TRBJ2-5	CASSLDRAQETQYF	TGTGCCAGCAGTTTAGACAGGGCACAAGAGACCCAGTACTTC
once	TRBD2	TRBV11-2	TRBJ2-4	CASSLSDSGIAKNIQYF	TGTGCCAGCAGCTTAAGTGATAGCGGGATAGCCAAAAACATTCAGTACTTC
-	TRBD2	TRBV5-1	TRBJ2-2	CASSLTSGVNAGELFF	TGCGCCAGCAGCCTGACTAGCGGGGTCAACGCCGGGGAGCTGTTTTTT
-	-	TRBV5-5	TRBJ2-7	CASSPRVQGPTAYEQYF	TGTGCCAGCAGCCCGAGGGTACAGGGCCCCACAGCCTACGAGCAGTACTTC
few	-	TRBV6-5	TRBJ2-3	CASSAYSTDTQYF	TGTGCCAGCAGCGCATACTCCACAGATACGCAGTATTTT
once	-	TRBV5-6	TRBJ2-5	CASSLTGRETQYF	TGTGCCAGCAGCTTGACAGGGAGAGAGACCCAGTACTTC
-	TRBD1	TRBV5-6	TRBJ2-1	CASSETGRVYNEQFF	TGTGCCAGCAGCGAGACAGGGCGGGTTTACAATGAGCAGTTCTTC
-	TRBD1	TRBV7-9	TRBJ2-5	CASSSGSTGAFRRETQYF	TGTGCCAGCAGCTCAGGATCGACAGGGGCCTTCCGAAGGGAGACCCAGTACTTC
-	TRBD2	TRBV19	TRBJ2-2	CASTKAYSGSLNTGELFF	TGTGCCAGTACCAAAGCTTATAGCGGGAGTTTAAACACCGGGGAGCTGTTTTTT
once	TRBD1	TRBV7-9	TRBJ1-6	CASSLVTPRTGYNSPLHF	TGTGCCAGCAGCTTAGTCACTCCTCGGACAGGTTACAATTCACCCCTCCACTTT
-	TRBD1	TRBV19	TRBJ2-1	CASSRQGSSNEQFF	TGTGCCAGTAGTCGACAGGGAAGTAGCAATGAGCAGTTCTTC
once	TRBD1	TRBV19	TRBJ1-5	CASTYRTGDSNQPQHF	TGTGCCAGTACCTATCGGACAGGTGATAGCAATCAGCCCCAGCATTTT
-	-	TRBV3-1/TRBV3-2	TRBJ2-1	CASSQGQGSYNEQFF	TGTGCCAGCAGCCAAGGGCAGGGTTCTTACAATGAGCAGTTCTTC
-	TRBD2	TRBV27	TRBJ2-2	CASRGRANTGELFF	TGTGCCAGCCGCGGGAGAGCGAACACCGGGGAGCTGTTTTTT
-	TRBD1	TRBV28	TRBJ1-4	CASSFDRGATNEKLFF	TGTGCCAGCAGTTTCGACAGGGGGGCAACTAATGAAAAACTGTTTTTT
-	-	TRBV3-1/TRBV3-2	TRBJ1-5	CASSQDSRVSPYNQPQHF	TGTGCCAGCAGCCAAGATTCCCGGGTCTCACCTTACAATCAGCCCCAGCATTTT
-	TRBD1	TRBV9	TRBJ1-6	CASSVGTGENNSPLHF	TGTGCCAGCAGCGTAGGGACAGGGGAAAATAATTCACCCCTCCACTTT
once	TRBD1	TRBV19	TRBJ2-6	CASSPPPGQRSGANVLTF	TGTGCCAGTAGCCCCCCCCCGGGACAGCGCTCTGGGGCCAACGTCCTGACTTTC
-	TRBD1	TRBV2	TRBJ1-6	CASSELGQGNSPLHF	TGTGCCAGCAGTGAACTAGGACAGGGTAATTCACCCCTCCACTTT
-	TRBD1	TRBV6-2/TRBV6-3	TRBJ2-7	CASSYSSRQGTYEQYF	TGTGCCAGCAGTTACTCGAGTCGACAGGGGACCTACGAGCAGTACTTC
-	-	TRBV30	TRBJ1-2	CAWSVWSRTTDYHYGYTF	TGTGCCTGGAGTGTATGGTCACGGACGACCGACTATCACTATGGCTACACCTTC
-	TRBD1	TRBV24-1	TRBJ1-6	CATGRTGEGNSPLHF	TGTGCCACCGGCCGGACAGGGGAAGGAAACTCACCCCTCCACTTT
once	TRBD2	TRBV6-2/TRBV6-3	TRBJ2-5	CASSWTSGGMETQYF	TGTGCCAGCAGTTGGACTAGCGGGGGGATGGAGACCCAGTACTTC
-	TRBD2	TRBV30	TRBJ2-3	CAWSVGSGGPTTDTQYF	TGTGCCTGGAGTGTAGGTAGCGGGGGCCCTACCACAGATACGCAGTATTTT
-	-	TRBV6-6	TRBJ1-4	CAVRQGEKLFF	TGTGCCGTCAGGCAGGGGGAAAAACTGTTTTTT
-	TRBD2	TRBV4-2	TRBJ2-1	CASSQEPAGAAYNEQFF	TGTGCCAGCAGCCAAGAGCCAGCGGGAGCGGCCTACAATGAGCAGTTCTTC
-	-	TRBV6-4	TRBJ1-5	CASSVDRGQPQHF	TGTGCCAGCAGTGTGGACCGGGGGCAGCCCCAGCATTTT
few	-	TRBV6-5	TRBJ1-1	CASSYFIFREPTEAFF	TGTGCCAGCAGTTATTTTATTTTCAGGGAACCCACTGAAGCTTTCTTT